These T cell receptor beta chains were read from a single sample in a study of T cell repertoires in cytomegalovirus infection. TCRdb recomputed calls from the reads with MiXCR, one row per CDR3 protein. The table lists about 490,000 distinct CDR3 sequences, about 15% of them singletons. Sample: CD8+ T cells from PBMCs. All receptors derive from a human donor in good health (CMV status not recorded). Some clones in this sample may be carry-over from other donors' samples. Both conserved end residues are part of each CDR3.

j_gene,v_gene,CDR3aa
TRBJ2-1,TRBV29-1,CSAQGTGVEQFF
TRBJ1-5,TRBV4-2,CASSQALSEDQPQHF
TRBJ1-4,TRBV19,CASTTPRDSQPNEKLFF
TRBJ2-1,TRBV14,CASSQERSGVYNEQFF
TRBJ1-1,TRBV28,CASSLRAGGMNTEAFF
TRBJ1-1,TRBV13,CASSYGLVDTEAFF
TRBJ2-2,TRBV10-2,CASSGPGRPPSNTGELFF
TRBJ2-5,TRBV6-5,CASSYTGGPRRETQYF
TRBJ2-1,TRBV27,CASSLLGGDEQFF
TRBJ2-5,TRBV4-1,CASSQEASVETQYF
TRBJ2-7,TRBV19,CASSPRYRDDYEQYF
TRBJ2-3,TRBV29-1,CSVEPGQVLDTQYF
TRBJ2-5,TRBV7-2,CASSTTLDRLPNPRETQYF
TRBJ1-4,TRBV5-4,CASSSPRGGGDEKLFF
TRBJ2-5,TRBV14,CASSHQPGQSAVNQETQYF
TRBJ2-5,TRBV5-1,CASSLCPGRQAKQETQYF
TRBJ2-7,TRBV19,CASSINGNSYEQYF
TRBJ1-2,TRBV12-3/TRBV12-4,CASSPDRGYGYTF
TRBJ1-1,TRBV7-9,CASSPLTGLLNTEAFF
TRBJ1-5,TRBV2,CASRDASTQHF
TRBJ2-2,TRBV20-1,CSAREMRGGWGGELFF
TRBJ2-2,TRBV27,CASSLDRGAGGELFF
TRBJ2-3,TRBV9,CASSGGTSGKDTQYF
TRBJ1-2,TRBV18,CASSPRDLAASYGYTF
TRBJ1-1,TRBV5-6,CASSLLKQVNTEAFF
TRBJ1-2,TRBV11-2,CASSLEGATYTF
TRBJ1-2,TRBV29-1,CSVGELHRALYGYTF
TRBJ2-1,TRBV9,CASSVGDSGSYEQFF
TRBJ1-1,TRBV28,CASSLSFQDTEAFF
TRBJ2-5,TRBV4-2,CASSQASGRPSETQYF
TRBJ2-7,TRBV6-1,CASSLGPPNFEEYF
TRBJ1-1,TRBV19,CASSIDLSLGNTEAFF
TRBJ2-3,TRBV20-1,CSALNHIGQGVADTQYF
TRBJ2-2,TRBV27,CASRDRDRGLIGELFF
TRBJ2-7,TRBV14,CASSPGLAGVDEQYF
TRBJ2-3,TRBV12-3/TRBV12-4,CASSQQPPHKKRGGGTDTQYF
TRBJ2-3,TRBV2,CASSPLATFTDTQYF
TRBJ2-1,TRBV7-6,CASSPGQEGYNEQFF
TRBJ1-1,TRBV11-2,CASSSPGQGNTEAFF
TRBJ1-2,TRBV28,CASSLLTAYGYTF
TRBJ2-7,TRBV5-1,CASSLTQDEQYF
TRBJ1-6,TRBV9,CASSASPDRGYNSPLHF
TRBJ2-1,TRBV9,CASSVVPGDYNEQFF
TRBJ1-3,TRBV27,CASSSHGGTIYF
TRBJ2-3,TRBV14,CASSRRSGGLASTDTQYF
TRBJ1-6,TRBV6-5,CASSPLPDSPLHF
TRBJ2-1,TRBV5-4,CASSRGLAGPPHEQFF
TRBJ1-5,TRBV2,CASSHERGDSNQPQHF
TRBJ1-2,TRBV12-5,CASGRGLRISNYGYTF
TRBJ2-1,TRBV4-2,CASSSHAGNEQVF
TRBJ2-7,TRBV20-1,CSARDVGGHLNEQYF
TRBJ2-7,TRBV27,CASSQGQPGHYEQYF
TRBJ2-7,TRBV7-9,CASTTSTYEQYF
TRBJ2-7,TRBV29-1,CSVQGEPSYEQYF
TRBJ2-3,TRBV2,CASSHRTSRRATDTQYF
TRBJ1-2,TRBV4-2,CASSQDRPDRAAYGYTF
TRBJ2-3,TRBV25-1,CASSGRDSRSTDTQYF
TRBJ1-2,TRBV12-3/TRBV12-4,CASSLGVASGYTF
TRBJ1-6,TRBV5-6,CASSLEQGISPLHF